This section outlines one TCR beta chain sequence together with its context. In the original processing: The assay estimated nucleated cells by amplifying reference gene primers. Using immunoSEQ multiplex PCR, the repertoire was profiled, and TCRdb retains in-frame clones only, with some absent. For V, J and clone size, that table is used; D and trimming come from the DNA. Here the sample spans 100,000 to 140,000 clones, 60% to 85% being singletons. The sample originates from a study of blood T cell repertoires in COVID-19. In the study overall: The United States, Italy and Spain supplied acute and convalescent COVID-19 samples.

The germline V gene has CDR1 KGHSY and CDR2 FQNENV. The V gene lost 4 bases and the J gene lost 8 bases, with 23 bases spanning the gap. The CDR3 totals 16 residues. The TCR comes from a man in his 70s with acute or convalescent COVID-19. Sequences were obtained from peripheral blood. The genes are TRBV16 and TRBJ1-2, with unresolved D. Here the CDR3 DNA reads TGTGCCAGCAGCCCATCGTTTTTACCAAGCGGGCGAGGCTACACCTTC. It codes for CASSPSFLPSGRGYTF.